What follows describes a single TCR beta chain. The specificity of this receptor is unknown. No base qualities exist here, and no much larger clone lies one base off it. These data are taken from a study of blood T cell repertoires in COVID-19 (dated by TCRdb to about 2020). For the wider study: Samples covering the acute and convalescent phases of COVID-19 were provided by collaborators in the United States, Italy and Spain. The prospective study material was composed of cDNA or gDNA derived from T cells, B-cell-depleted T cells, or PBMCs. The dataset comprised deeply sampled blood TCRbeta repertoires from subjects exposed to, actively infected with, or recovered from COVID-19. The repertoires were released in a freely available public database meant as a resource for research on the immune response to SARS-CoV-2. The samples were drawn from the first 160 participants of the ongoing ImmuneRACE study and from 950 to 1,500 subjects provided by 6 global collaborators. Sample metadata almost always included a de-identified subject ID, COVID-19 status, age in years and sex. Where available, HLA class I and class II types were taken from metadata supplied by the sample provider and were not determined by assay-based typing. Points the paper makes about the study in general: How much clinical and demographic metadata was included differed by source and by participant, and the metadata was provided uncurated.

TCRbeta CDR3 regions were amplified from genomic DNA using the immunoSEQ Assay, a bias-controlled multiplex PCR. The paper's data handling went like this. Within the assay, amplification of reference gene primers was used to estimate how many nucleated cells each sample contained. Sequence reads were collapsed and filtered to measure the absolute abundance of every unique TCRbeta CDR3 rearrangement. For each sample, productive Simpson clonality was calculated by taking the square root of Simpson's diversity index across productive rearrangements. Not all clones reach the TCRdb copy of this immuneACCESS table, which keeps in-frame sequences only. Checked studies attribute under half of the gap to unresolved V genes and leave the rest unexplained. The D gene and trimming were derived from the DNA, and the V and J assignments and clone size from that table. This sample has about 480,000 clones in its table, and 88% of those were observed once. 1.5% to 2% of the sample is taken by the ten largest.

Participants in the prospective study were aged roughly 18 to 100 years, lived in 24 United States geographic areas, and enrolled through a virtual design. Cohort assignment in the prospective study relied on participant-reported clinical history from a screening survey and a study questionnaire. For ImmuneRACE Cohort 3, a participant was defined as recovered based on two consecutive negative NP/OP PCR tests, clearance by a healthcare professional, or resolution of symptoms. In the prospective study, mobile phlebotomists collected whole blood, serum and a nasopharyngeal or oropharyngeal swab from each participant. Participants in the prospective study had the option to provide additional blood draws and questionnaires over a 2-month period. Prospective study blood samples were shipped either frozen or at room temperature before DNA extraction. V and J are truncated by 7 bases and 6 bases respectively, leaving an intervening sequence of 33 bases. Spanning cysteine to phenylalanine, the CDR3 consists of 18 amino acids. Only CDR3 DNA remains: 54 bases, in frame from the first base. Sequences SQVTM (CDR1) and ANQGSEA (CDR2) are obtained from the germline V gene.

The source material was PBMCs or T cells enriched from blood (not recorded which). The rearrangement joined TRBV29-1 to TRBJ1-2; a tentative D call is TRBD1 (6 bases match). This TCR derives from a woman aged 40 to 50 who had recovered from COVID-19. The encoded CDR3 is CSAGLTTGHITIGDGYTF. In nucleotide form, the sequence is TGCAGCGCCGGTCTAACGACGGGACACATAACAATTGGCGATGGCTACACCTTC.